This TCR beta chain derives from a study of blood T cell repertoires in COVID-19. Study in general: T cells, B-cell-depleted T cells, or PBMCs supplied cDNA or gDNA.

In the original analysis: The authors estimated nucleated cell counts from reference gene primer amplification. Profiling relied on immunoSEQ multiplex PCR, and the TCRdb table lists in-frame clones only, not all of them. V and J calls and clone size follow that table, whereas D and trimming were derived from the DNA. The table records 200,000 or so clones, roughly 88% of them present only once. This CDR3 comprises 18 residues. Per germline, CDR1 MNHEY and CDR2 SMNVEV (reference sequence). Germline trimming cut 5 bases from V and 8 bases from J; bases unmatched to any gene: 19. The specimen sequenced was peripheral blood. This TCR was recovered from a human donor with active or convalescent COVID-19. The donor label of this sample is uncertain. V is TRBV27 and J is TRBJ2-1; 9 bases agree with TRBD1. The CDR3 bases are TGTGCCAGCAGTCCGCGTGTAGGAACAGGGGGCGGAAAATATGAGCAGTTCTTC. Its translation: CASSPRVGTGGGKYEQFF.